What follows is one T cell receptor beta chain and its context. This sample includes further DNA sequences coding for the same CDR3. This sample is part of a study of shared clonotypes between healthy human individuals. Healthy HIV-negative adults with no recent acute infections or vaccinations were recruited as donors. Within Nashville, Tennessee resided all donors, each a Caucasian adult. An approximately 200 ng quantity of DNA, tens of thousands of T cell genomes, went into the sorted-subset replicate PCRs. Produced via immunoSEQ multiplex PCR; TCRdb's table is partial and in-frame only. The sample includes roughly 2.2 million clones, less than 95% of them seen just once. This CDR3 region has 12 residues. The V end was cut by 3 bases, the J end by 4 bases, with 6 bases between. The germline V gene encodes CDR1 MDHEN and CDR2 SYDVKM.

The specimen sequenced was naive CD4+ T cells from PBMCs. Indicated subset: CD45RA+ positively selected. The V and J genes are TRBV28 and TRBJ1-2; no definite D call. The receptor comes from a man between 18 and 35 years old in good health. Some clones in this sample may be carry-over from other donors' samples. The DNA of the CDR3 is TGTGCCAGCAGTTTCACACGCTATGGCTACACCTTC. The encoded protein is CASSFTRYGYTF.